This T cell receptor (beta chain) appears in the sequencing data of a study of CD8+CD57+ T cells in acquired aplastic anemia. The template used for profiling TCR beta VDJ and CDR3 was genomic DNA. TCRdb processed the reads anew with MiXCR; each CDR3 protein has one entry. This sample yields about 42,000 distinct CDR3 sequences, of which roughly 65% are seen a single time; 23% belongs to the top ten. The germline CDR1 and CDR2 sequences are SQVTM and ANQGSEA. Trimming removed 8 bases at V and 7 bases at J, with 18 bases between. There are 13 residues in the CDR3. Sequenced material: sorted CD4+, CD8+, or CD8+CD57+ T cells (not recorded which) from PBMCs. This TCR was recovered from a human donor in good health, serving as a control. The chain carries TRBV29-1 and TRBJ1-5, with D possibly being TRBD1 (5 bases). The CDR3 DNA reads TGCAGCTCCTTTGGCAGGGCGGACCAGCCCCAGCATTTT. Its translation is CSSFGRADQPQHF.